Listed here are 19 T cell receptor beta chains from one sample, sequenced in a study of cytomegalovirus exposure and HLA in healthy donors. Primers for the PCR totalled 60 Vbeta and 13 Jbeta. The method was immunoSEQ multiplex PCR; TCRdb's version includes in-frame clones alone and lacks a portion of them. The data hold under 100,000 clones, with about three fifths observed a single time. Sequences were obtained from PBMCs. The receptors originated from a young woman in good health and CMV-seropositive.

In nucleotides, the CDR3 is TGTGCCAGCAGTTTACGGGGGGATTCCTACGAGCAGTACTTC. Its translation: CASSLRGDSYEQYF. The chain uses TRBV27 and TRBJ2-7; 7 nucleotides agree with TRBD2. Germline lookup yields CDR1 MNHEY and CDR2 SMNVEV (reference sequence). The CDR3 sequence is 14 residues long. V shed 2 bases, J shed 1 base, and the junction held 2 bases outside the gene matches.

This clone was seen a handful of times. The rearrangement joins TRBV11-3 to TRBJ2-7; maybe TRBD2 (6 bases). There are 14 residues in the CDR3. Trimming took 7 bases from V and 1 from J, leaving 14 bases between them. CDR1 is SGHNT, CDR2 YENEEA, per germline. The DNA for the CDR3 is TGTGCCAGCACCGGCCGGGACTCTTCCTACGAGCAGTACTTC. Its translation: CASTGRDSSYEQYF.

This chain uses TRBV30 with TRBJ2-7, with D perhaps TRBD2 (6 bases). The CDR3 totals 13 residues. Trimming removed 1 base from V and 2 bases from J, with 9 bases in between. Germline CDR1 reads GTSNPN; CDR2 reads SVGIG (reference sequence). CDR3 loop: CAWSGGAAYEQYF. The CDR3, as DNA: TGTGCCTGGAGTGGCGGGGCAGCCTACGAGCAGTACTTC.

The V call is TRBV6-6, the J call TRBJ1-5, with D possibly matching TRBD1 (6 bases). V lost 2 bases and J 7 bases, leaving 9 bases between the germline ends. Germline CDR1 and CDR2: MNHNY and SVGAGI (reference sequence). The CDR3 has 13 residues. The CDR3 sequence is CASSYGGGQPQHF. The CDR3 DNA follows: TGTGCCAGCAGTTACGGGGGCGGGCAGCCCCAGCATTTT.

This clone was seen only once. V usage is TRBV9 and J usage is TRBJ1-5, with 9 nucleotides matching TRBD1. V dropped 4 bases and J dropped 7; count of bases not matched to a gene: 9. CDR3 length equals 15 residues. The V gene's germline CDR1 is SGDLS and CDR2 YYNGEE. The CDR3 nucleotides are TGTGCCAGCAGCCCTGGTTGGACAGGGGTACAGCCCCAGCATTTT. Translating it yields CASSPGWTGVQPQHF.

This clone was recorded only once. This chain connects TRBV6-5 to TRBJ1-2, with D maybe TRBD1 (5 bases). CDR1 and CDR2 (germline): MNHEY, SVGAGI. V lost 5 bases, J lost 1 base, and 11 bases lay in between. This CDR3 contains 14 residues. The CDR3 is CASSRRVLNYGYTF. The CDR3 DNA reads as TGTGCCAGCAGTCGCAGGGTGCTTAACTATGGCTACACCTTC.

The chain recombines TRBV2 with TRBJ1-2, with D maybe TRBD1 (5 bases). This CDR3 has 13 amino acids. Deletions cut 3 bases from V and 8 bases from J, with 13 bases between. The germline V gene has CDR1 SNHLY and CDR2 FYNNEI. CDR3 bases: TGTGCCAGCAGTGACCTCAGGGTATTAGGCTACACCTTC. Protein: CASSDLRVLGYTF.

CDR3 amino acids: CASSLAGTGDGETQYF. CDR3 in DNA: TGTGCCAGCAGCTTAGCGGGGACAGGGGATGGGGAGACCCAGTACTTC. The chain couples TRBV7-7 to TRBJ2-5, with 10 bases lining up with TRBD1. J lost 5 bases, V lost 0 bases, and 6 bases had no gene match. The length of the CDR3 is 16 residues. Germline V CDR1 and CDR2: SSHAT, FNYEAQ (reference sequence).

The CDR3 bases are TGTGCCAGCAGTCAGGAAGAGACCCAGTACTTC. This sequence encodes CASSQEETQYF. The V and J genes are TRBV2 and TRBJ2-5; the D is unclear. V lost 5 bases, J lost 3 bases, and 4 bases lay in between. CDR1 SNHLY and CDR2 FYNNEI come from the germline V gene. The CDR3 consists of 11 residues. Full variable domain (rest looked up from reference TRBV2 and TRBJ2-5): EPEVTQTPSHQVTQMGQEVILRCVPISNHLYFYWYRQILGQKVEFLVSFYNNEISEKSEIFDDQFSVERPDGSNFTLKIRSTKLEDSAMYFCASSQEETQYFGPGTRLLVL.

This clone was picked up a small number of times. The V and J genes are TRBV20-1 and TRBJ1-2; a weak D match, TRBD1 (6 bases). This CDR3 has 10 amino acids. Trimming left V 5 bases short and J 9 bases short, with 10 bases between. Germline V gives CDR1 DFQATT, CDR2 SNEGSKA (reference sequence). CDR3 residues: CSALDSRYTF. The CDR3 nucleotides read TGCAGTGCTTTGGACAGCCGCTACACCTTC.

The CDR3 nucleotides read TGTGCCAGCAGCTTAGAAAGGCGGCAGCCCCAGCATTTT. Its translation is CASSLERRQPQHF. The chain carries TRBV7-8 and TRBJ1-5, with unresolved D. V was cut by 1 base and J by 7 bases, with 8 bases left in between. The CDR3 covers 13 residues. Germline V gene lookup returns CDR1 SGHVS and CDR2 FQNEAQ.

The count of this clone is one. The V and J genes are TRBV6-6 and TRBJ1-1, with 7 nucleotides matching TRBD1. Germline values: CDR1 MNHNY, CDR2 SVGAGI (reference sequence). CDR3 size: 11 residues. V dropped 11 bases and J dropped 4; count of bases not matched to a gene: 4. The CDR3 here is CAAQGGTEAFF. CDR3 DNA: TGTGCCGCCCAGGGGGGCACTGAAGCTTTCTTT.

V and J are TRBV5-3 and TRBJ2-3, with 7 bases lining up with TRBD1. TRBV5-3 counts as an open reading frame of uncertain function. This CDR3 spans 14 amino acids. The V and J ends lost 4 bases and 5 bases, in that order; junction bases with no gene match: 7. The DNA of the CDR3 is TGTGCCAGAAGCCCTGACAGGGTTTTAGATACGCAGTATTTT. Encoded protein: CARSPDRVLDTQYF.

As to this clone: Germline and junction disagree at one end, which may indicate a read error. V and J are TRBV10-2 and TRBJ1-1; D is undetermined. The CDR3 spans 13 residues. The germline V gene has CDR1 WSHSY and CDR2 SAAADI. DNA for the CDR3: TGCGCCAGCAGTTTGGCAGCGAACACTGAAGCTTCCTTT. Translated, it gives CASSLAANTEASF.

The rearrangement joins TRBV6-5 to TRBJ2-1; 9 bases map to TRBD1. CDR3 length equals 13 residues. The J segment lost 10 bases and the V segment lost 6 bases, leaving 7 bases of the junction unmatched. Germline CDR1 MNHEY, CDR2 SVGAGI. Here the CDR3 reads CASSAGQGLEQFF. Here the CDR3 DNA reads TGTGCCAGCAGCGCGGGACAGGGATTAGAGCAGTTCTTC.

Comments on this clone: A read error may produce the germline difference seen at one junction end. The gene calls are TRBV27 and TRBJ1-2; maybe TRBD1 (5 bases). In germline, CDR1 is MNHEY, CDR2 SMNVEV (reference sequence). This CDR3 region has 14 residues. In DNA form, the CDR3 reads TGTGCCAGCAGCCAAGACAGTCAGGCGCGGGGCTACCCCTTC. Translated, it gives CASSQDSQARGYPF.

This rearrangement joins TRBV9 to TRBJ1-2, with D possibly matching TRBD1 (6 bases). V was pared by 4 bases and J by 2 bases, with 15 bases between. Germline lookup yields CDR1 SGDLS and CDR2 YYNGEE. The CDR3 is 15 residues long. In nucleotides, the CDR3 is TGTGCCAGCAGCAAGGGGGGGGGATCCAACTATGGCTACACCTTC. Protein: CASSKGGGSNYGYTF.

The chain employs TRBV4-2 and TRBJ2-2; 10 positions agree with TRBD2. J gave up 7 bases and V 2 bases, and 7 bases lay outside the gene matches. CDR1 and CDR2 (germline): LGHNA, YNFKEQ. The CDR3 extends over 16 amino acids. The DNA for the CDR3 is TGTGCCAGCAGCCAACAAGGCGCTAGCGGGGGCGGGGAGCTGTTTTTT. It translates to CASSQQGASGGGELFF.

The CDR3 loop is CASSVTQGAGYTF. CDR3 coding DNA: TGTGCCAGCAGTGTCACCCAGGGGGCTGGCTACACCTTC. The chain employs TRBV6-1 and TRBJ1-2, with 8 bases fitting TRBD1. Trimming at V came to 4 bases and at J to 7 bases, leaving 5 bases not matched to a gene. CDR1 and CDR2 from the germline V gene are MNHNS and SASEGT. This CDR3 comprises 13 residues.